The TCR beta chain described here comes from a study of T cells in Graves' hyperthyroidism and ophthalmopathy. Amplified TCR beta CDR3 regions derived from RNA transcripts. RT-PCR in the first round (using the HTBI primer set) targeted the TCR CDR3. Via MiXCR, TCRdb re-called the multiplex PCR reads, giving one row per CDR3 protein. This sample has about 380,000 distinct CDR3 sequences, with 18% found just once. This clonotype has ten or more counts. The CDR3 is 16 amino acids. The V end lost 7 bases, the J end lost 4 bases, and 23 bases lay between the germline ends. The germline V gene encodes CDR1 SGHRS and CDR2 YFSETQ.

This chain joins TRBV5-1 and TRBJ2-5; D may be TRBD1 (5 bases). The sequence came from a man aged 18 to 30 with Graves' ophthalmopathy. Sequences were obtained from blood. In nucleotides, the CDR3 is TGCGCCAGCTCAACCTGGGGCGGAAACACCGGAGAGACCCAGTACTTC. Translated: CASSTWGGNTGETQYF.